This T cell receptor beta chain was recovered during a study of CD8 T cells in Susac syndrome. Study-level points and caveats: It was acknowledged in the study that its TCR sequencing and HLA analysis involved a relatively small number of individuals.

CD8+ and CD4+ blood T cells underwent TCR beta sequencing. cDNA came from about 0.5 to 1 ug RNA primed by random hexamers. From the immunoSEQ multiplex PCR reads, TCRdb called clonotypes with MiXCR, one entry per CDR3 protein. The sample lists under 200,000 distinct CDR3 sequences, roughly 92% occurring once. This clonotype was observed once. Antigen: not known. Deletions cut 10 bases from V and 4 bases from J, with 10 bases between. The CDR3 sequence is 12 residues long. The sequencing input was CD4+ T cells from PBMCs. The clonotype was recovered from a human donor with Susac syndrome. The V gene is TRBV12-3 or TRBV12-4, the J gene TRBJ1-4; D not certain. The CDR3 loop is CAIGRINEKLFF. For the CDR3, the DNA is TGTGCCATCGGACGGATTAATGAAAAACTGTTTTTT.